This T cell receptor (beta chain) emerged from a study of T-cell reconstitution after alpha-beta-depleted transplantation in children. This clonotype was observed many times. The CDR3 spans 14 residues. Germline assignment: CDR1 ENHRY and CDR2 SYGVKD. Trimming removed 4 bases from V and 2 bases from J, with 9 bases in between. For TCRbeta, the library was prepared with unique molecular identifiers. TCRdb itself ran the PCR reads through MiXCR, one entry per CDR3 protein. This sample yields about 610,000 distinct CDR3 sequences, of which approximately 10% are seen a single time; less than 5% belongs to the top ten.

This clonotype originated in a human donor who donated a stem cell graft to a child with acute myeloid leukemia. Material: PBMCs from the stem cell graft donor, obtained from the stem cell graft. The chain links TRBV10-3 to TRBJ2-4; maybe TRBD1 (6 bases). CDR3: CAISATGSKNIQYF. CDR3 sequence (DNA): TGTGCCATCAGTGCCACAGGGTCCAAAAACATTCAGTACTTC.